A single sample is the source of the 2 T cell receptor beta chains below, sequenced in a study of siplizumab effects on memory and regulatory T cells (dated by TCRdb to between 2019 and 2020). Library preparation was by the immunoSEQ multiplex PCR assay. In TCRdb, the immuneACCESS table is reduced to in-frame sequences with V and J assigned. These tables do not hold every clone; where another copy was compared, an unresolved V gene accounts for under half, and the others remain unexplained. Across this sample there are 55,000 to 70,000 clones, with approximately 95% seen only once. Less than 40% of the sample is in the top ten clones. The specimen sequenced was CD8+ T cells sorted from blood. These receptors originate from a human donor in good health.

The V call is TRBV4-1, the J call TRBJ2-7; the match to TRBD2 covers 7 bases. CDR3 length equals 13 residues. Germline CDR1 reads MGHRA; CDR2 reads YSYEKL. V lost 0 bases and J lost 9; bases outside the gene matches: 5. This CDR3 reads CASSQDRGGRQYF. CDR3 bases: TGCGCCAGCAGCCAAGATCGCGGGGGAAGGCAGTACTTC.

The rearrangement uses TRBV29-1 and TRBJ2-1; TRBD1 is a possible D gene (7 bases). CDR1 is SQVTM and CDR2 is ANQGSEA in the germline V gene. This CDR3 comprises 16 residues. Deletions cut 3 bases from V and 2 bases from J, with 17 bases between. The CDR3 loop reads CSVDASGGFAYNEQFF. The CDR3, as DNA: TGCAGCGTTGATGCCTCAGGGGGGTTCGCCTACAATGAGCAGTTCTTC.